This is a list of T cell receptor beta chains from one sample in a study of cytomegalovirus exposure and HLA in healthy donors. Sequenced by immunoSEQ multiplex PCR; TCRdb stores in-frame clones only, minus some. The sample shows approximately 140,000 clones, roughly 78% of them seen only once. The specimen sequenced was PBMCs. These receptors were collected from a man between 35 and 55 years old in good health and CMV-seropositive. CDR3s include the opening cysteine and the closing phenylalanine or tryptophan. The D gene is left open where the match is weak. Size is omitted from some rows. Given values are once, few, many or a class for expanded clones.

CASSLATTGAPYEQYF,TGCGCCAGCAGCTTGGCCACGACAGGGGCCCCCTACGAGCAGTACTTC,TRBD1,TRBJ2-7,TRBV5-1,-
CASAAAAENYNEQFF,TGTGCCAGCGCCGCCGCGGCGGAGAACTACAATGAGCAGTTCTTC,-,TRBJ2-1,TRBV7-9,-
CASSPRGLAGETQYF,TGCGCCAGCAGCCCCCGAGGTCTAGCGGGAGAGACCCAGTACTTC,TRBD2,TRBJ2-5,TRBV5-1,-
CASSEEPRGQYTF,TGTGCCAGCAGTGAGGAGCCCAGGGGGCAGTACACCTTC,TRBD1,TRBJ1-2,TRBV6-5,-
CASSPGPVQGSGNTIYF,TGTGCCAGCTCACCGGGCCCGGTGCAGGGCTCTGGAAACACCATATATTTT,-,TRBJ1-3,TRBV18,-
CASSPHVGQGGLGEQFF,TGTGCCAGCAGCCCTCATGTTGGCCAGGGGGGATTGGGTGAGCAGTTCTTC,-,TRBJ2-1,TRBV14,-
CASSPPGQYTDTQYF,TGTGCCAGCTCACCACCGGGACAGTACACAGATACGCAGTATTTT,TRBD1,TRBJ2-3,TRBV18,few
CASSKDRGPRDQPQHF,TGTGCCAGCAGCAAAGACAGGGGCCCGAGGGATCAGCCCCAGCATTTT,TRBD1,TRBJ1-5,TRBV7-9,-
CSVGTGSSYEQYF,TGCAGCGTTGGGACAGGGTCTTCCTACGAGCAGTACTTC,TRBD1,TRBJ2-7,TRBV29-1,few
CASSDLQGYEQYF,TGTGCCAGCAGCGATCTTCAGGGTTACGAGCAGTACTTC,-,TRBJ2-7,TRBV9,few
CASRGQPYEQYF,TGTGCCAGCCGGGGACAGCCCTACGAGCAGTACTTC,TRBD1,TRBJ2-7,TRBV6-5,-
CASIQSAEAFF,TGTGCCAGCATCCAAAGCGCTGAAGCTTTCTTT,-,TRBJ1-1,TRBV6-6,-
CASSEGGPGNTIYF,TGTGCCAGCAGCGAGGGAGGTCCTGGAAACACCATATATTTT,-,TRBJ1-3,TRBV9,-
CASSHITGGMRDEQYF,TGCGCCAGCAGCCACATTACCGGGGGTATGAGGGACGAGCAGTACTTC,-,TRBJ2-7,TRBV10-2,few
CASSIVWTEETQYF,TGTGCCAGTAGTATAGTTTGGACAGAAGAGACCCAGTACTTC,-,TRBJ2-5,TRBV19,-
CASSLISRGTSGNGSTDTQYF,TGTGCCAGCAGCTTAATATCGAGGGGGACTAGCGGGAATGGGAGCACAGATACGCAGTATTTT,TRBD2,TRBJ2-3,TRBV7-3,-
CASREGLAGVRRGTDTQYF,TGTGCCAGCAGGGAAGGACTAGCGGGAGTAAGAAGGGGCACAGATACGCAGTATTTT,TRBD2,TRBJ2-3,TRBV6-1,-
CASSLDRGEKLFF,TGTGCCAGCAGCTTGGACAGGGGCGAAAAACTGTTTTTT,TRBD1,TRBJ1-4,TRBV11-2,-
CASSPNQVTGGSQYF,TGTGCCAGCAGCCCCAACCAAGTTACAGGGGGCAGCCAGTACTTC,TRBD1,TRBJ2-7,TRBV11-2,-
CASSLGLEGGTDTQYF,TGCGCCAGCAGCTTGGGGTTAGAGGGGGGGACAGATACGCAGTATTTT,-,TRBJ2-3,TRBV5-1,-
CASSFSGSHNEQFF,TGTGCCAGCAGTTTCAGCGGCAGCCACAATGAGCAGTTCTTC,-,TRBJ2-1,TRBV28,-
CASSLSFLVYEQYF,TGTGCCAGCAGCTTAAGTTTTTTAGTTTACGAGCAGTACTTC,-,TRBJ2-7,TRBV11-2,once
CASSSTTGKSTEAFF,TGTGCCAGCAGCTCGACGACAGGGAAGAGCACTGAAGCTTTCTTT,TRBD1,TRBJ1-1,TRBV7-9,-
CASSPQTINTEAFF,TGTGCCAGCAGCCCACAGACTATCAACACTGAAGCTTTCTTT,-,TRBJ1-1,TRBV11-1,-
CASSNFSSGNTIYF,TGTGCCAGCAGCAATTTCAGCTCTGGAAACACCATATATTTT,-,TRBJ1-3,TRBV21-1,few
CASSGPRQGFTDTQYF,TGTGCCAGCAGCGGACCCAGACAGGGATTTACAGATACGCAGTATTTT,TRBD1,TRBJ2-3,TRBV9,-
CASSEEKDRAYEQYF,TGCGCCAGCAGTGAAGAGAAGGACAGAGCCTACGAGCAGTACTTC,-,TRBJ2-7,TRBV10-2,few
CASTGGGAWEKLFF,TGTGCCAGTACAGGCGGAGGGGCGTGGGAAAAACTGTTTTTT,-,TRBJ1-4,TRBV19,-
CALRAGDPYNEQFF,TGTGCCCTGAGGGCAGGGGACCCCTACAATGAGCAGTTCTTC,-,TRBJ2-1,TRBV5-6,-
CASSFSGGVETQYF,TGTGCCAGCAGCTTCTCCGGGGGGGTAGAGACCCAGTACTTC,TRBD2,TRBJ2-5,TRBV7-7,-
CASTSVAGASRGANVLTF,TGTGCCAGCACCTCCGTTGCAGGGGCTTCACGTGGGGCCAACGTCCTGACTTTC,-,TRBJ2-6,TRBV27,-
CASSLGGGGYYEQYF,TGTGCCAGCAGCTTGGGAGGCGGGGGTTACTACGAGCAGTACTTC,TRBD2,TRBJ2-7,TRBV7-9,once
CASSRGTGKEKAFF,TGTGCCAGCTCACGAGGGACAGGGAAGGAGAAAGCTTTCTTT,TRBD1,TRBJ1-1,TRBV18,once
CASSLLPGQGGETQYF,TGTGCCAGCAGTTTACTCCCGGGACAGGGGGGCGAGACCCAGTACTTC,TRBD1,TRBJ2-5,TRBV28,-
CAISDPGLSTDTQYF,TGTGCCATCAGTGACCCAGGACTGAGCACAGATACGCAGTATTTT,-,TRBJ2-3,TRBV10-3,-
CASSLEGAGNQPQHF,TGCGCCAGCAGCTTGGAGGGGGCCGGCAATCAGCCCCAGCATTTT,TRBD1,TRBJ1-5,TRBV5-1,-
CASSFRLAGGPGGTDTQYF,TGTGCCAGCAGCTTTCGACTAGCGGGAGGGCCAGGCGGCACAGATACGCAGTATTTT,TRBD2,TRBJ2-3,TRBV5-8,-
CASNNGTGDYEQYF,TGTGCCAGCAACAACGGGACAGGGGACTACGAGCAGTACTTC,TRBD1,TRBJ2-7,TRBV9,-
CAWREGGDTQYF,TGTGCCTGGAGGGAGGGTGGAGATACGCAGTATTTT,-,TRBJ2-3,TRBV30,-
CASSAGTSGHNEQFF,TGTGCCAGCAGCGCCGGGACTAGCGGCCACAATGAGCAGTTCTTC,TRBD2,TRBJ2-1,TRBV9,-
CASSVFGGLLNNEQFF,TGTGCCAGTAGCGTGTTTGGTGGGCTATTAAACAATGAGCAGTTCTTC,-,TRBJ2-1,TRBV19,-
CASSLLSLGNTGELFF,TGCGCCAGCAGCTTGTTGAGTCTAGGGAACACCGGGGAGCTGTTTTTT,-,TRBJ2-2,TRBV5-1,-
CASSSRPGQYSGNTIYF,TGTGCCAGCAGCTCCCGCCCGGGACAGTACTCTGGAAACACCATATATTTT,TRBD1,TRBJ1-3,TRBV11-1,-
CASSPGQGVNYF,TGTGCCAGCAGCCCGGGACAGGGTGTAAATTACTTC,TRBD1,TRBJ2-7,TRBV14,-
CSSSQGLAETNEKLFF,TGTTCCAGCAGCCAGGGCCTCGCTGAGACTAATGAAAAACTGTTTTTT,-,TRBJ1-4,TRBV7-9,-
CASSPSSGSAHSYNEQFF,TGTGCCAGCTCACCCTCCTCCGGTAGCGCCCACTCCTACAATGAGCAGTTCTTC,-,TRBJ2-1,TRBV18,few
CASSLGGGNQPQHF,TGTGCCAGCAGCTTGGGGGGAGGCAATCAGCCCCAGCATTTT,-,TRBJ1-5,TRBV5-4,-
CASSLAVTGELFF,TGTGCCAGCAGCTTAGCCGTTACCGGGGAGCTGTTTTTT,-,TRBJ2-2,TRBV7-9,-
CASSVGPSNTEAFF,TGTGCCAGCAGCGTGGGGCCTTCGAACACTGAAGCTTTCTTT,-,TRBJ1-1,TRBV7-3,-
CASSQDLSRGATNEKLFF,TGCGCCAGCAGCCAAGATCTATCCAGGGGAGCAACTAATGAAAAACTGTTTTTT,-,TRBJ1-4,TRBV4-3,-
CARAPSPQHRGAVF,TGTGCCAGAGCTCCGAGCCCCCAACACCGGGGAGCTGTTTTT,-,TRBJ2-2,TRBV7-3,few
CASSYKDSTYEQYF,TGTGCCAGCAGCTACAAGGACAGCACCTACGAGCAGTACTTC,-,TRBJ2-7,TRBV14,-
CASSSPGGAKGAYNEQFF,TGTGCCAGCAGTTCACCCGGGGGGGCCAAAGGCGCCTACAATGAGCAGTTCTTC,TRBD2,TRBJ2-1,TRBV28,-
CASSLTLLASGEQYF,TGCGCCAGCAGCCTAACTTTACTAGCTTCGGGCGAGCAGTACTTC,-,TRBJ2-7,TRBV5-1,-
CASSWQVNTGELFF,TGTGCCAGCAGCTGGCAGGTGAACACCGGGGAGCTGTTTTTT,-,TRBJ2-2,TRBV5-4,-